This TCR beta chain was identified during a study of T cells in Graves' hyperthyroidism and ophthalmopathy (dated by TCRdb to between 2018 and 2021). In the study overall: Peripheral blood samples were taken at initial diagnosis, before any treatment was given. Prospective prediction of ophthalmopathy was tested in an independent validation cohort consisting of 18 to 20 hyperthyroidism patients and some 17 patients who later progressed to ophthalmopathy. The approximately 90 discovery patients were randomly split 7:3 into training and test sets. After blood sampling, hyperthyroidism patients were treated with methimazole at a starting dose of 30 mg daily, and ophthalmopathy patients were treated with high-dose intravenous methylprednisolone. In more than 5 Graves' hyperthyroidism patients, the study also compared T-cell repertoires from thyroid tissue with T-cell repertoires from blood. The paper reports TCR Vbeta CDR3 sequencing of some 140 peripheral blood samples: 40 to 45 ophthalmopathy, some 80 hyperthyroidism and approximately 17 progressor patients. To identify TCR V-J signatures that set the groups apart, the researchers used a discovery cohort of about a hundred patients, made up of 40 to 45 with Graves' ophthalmopathy and about 60 with stable Graves' hyperthyroidism. Results the study describes overall, beyond this receptor: No statistical method was used to set the sample size in advance, and investigators knew the group allocation. In validation, the model predicted progression to ophthalmopathy a median of 6.5 months before onset, with around 70% sensitivity and 72.22% specificity. Ophthalmopathy was separated from stable hyperthyroidism by a 13 V-J signature model, with around 90% sensitivity and just over 81% specificity obtained in cross-validation and 80%/75% obtained in testing. Most expanded thyroid clonotypes (frequency above 0.001) were also detected in blood, suggesting blood repertoires may reflect thyroid immune responses.

Amplification of TCR beta CDR3 regions was carried out from RNA transcripts. A first-round RT-PCR of the TCR CDR3 used the HTBI primer set with the Qiagen OneStep RT-PCR kit. The libraries were constructed in a second round of multiplex PCR and then size-selected and purified. Paired-end sequencing of the libraries was performed with 100 bp reads on an Illumina HiSeq2000. For the original study's pipeline: Raw data were processed with SOAPnuke, discarding reads with adapters, uncalled bases, mean Phred below 15, or no exact constant-primer or identifier match. High-quality paired reads were merged with COPE v1.2.5, and unique nucleotide sequences were defined as clonotypes. MiTCR v1.1 was used to align the clonotypes against IMGT TRBV, TRBD and TRBJ reference segments. Only V-J combinations with frequency above 0.0001, covering approximately 99% of repertoires, were analysed. The TCS score was defined as the ratio of F50 (clonal expansion) to E x V (chaos), calculated using BLOSUM62-based TCRdist between CDR3 peptides within each V-J. Welch's t-statistics and random forest reduced some 510 V-J features to about 12, which were used in a naive Bayes classifier (R e1071). TCRdb ran its own pipeline on the public reads, namely fastp trimming at Q25 and MiXCR clone calling, and kept in-frame beta chains. All rows with the same CDR3 protein become a single entry with the most common DNA and genes. The V and J calls follow TCRdb's processing rather than the paper's. The sample has under 350,000 distinct CDR3 sequences on record, approximately 22% of them singletons. The ten top clones hold 50% of the sample.

Note on this clonotype: It has no known antigen specificity. No base quality values were provided; no much bigger clone lies one nucleotide off.

There are 13 amino acids in the CDR3, from cysteine to phenylalanine inclusive. The kept DNA is CDR3 alone, 39 bases in frame from the first base. CDR1 is given as SGHNT and CDR2 as YENEEA, both from the germline V gene. The V and J ends are trimmed by 1 base and 4 bases, leaving 7 bases between them. A patient counted as having stable Graves' hyperthyroidism if no progression to ophthalmopathy occurred over 18 months of follow-up. Hyperthyroidism patients were aged 18 to 65 years and newly diagnosed, with disease duration of less than 2 months. Exclusion was applied to patients with uncontrolled infections, other autoimmune diseases, pregnancy or lactation. Diagnoses were established on the basis of clinical symptoms, serum thyroxine and TRAb, thyroid ultrasound, and orbital computed tomography. PBMCs were separated from 10 ml of fresh peripheral blood using Ficoll-Paque density gradient centrifugation. Total RNA was extracted with Trizol reagent, and quality was checked on an Agilent 2100 Bioanalyzer.

Sequences were obtained from blood. The sequence is built from TRBV11-3 and TRBJ1-1; the D gene cannot be named for sure. This TCR came from a woman between 45 and 65 years old with Graves' hyperthyroidism. The DNA sequence is given as TGTGCCAGCAGCTTAGTAGCAGGCACTGAAGCTTTCTTT. This codes for CASSLVAGTEAFF.